The sequence of this T cell receptor (beta chain) was determined in a study of T cell clones after liver transplantation. Study-level information: Post-transplant blood was tracked for graft-donor-reactive T cell clones identified in a pre-transplant mixed lymphocyte reaction. Third-party-reactive TCRbeta sequences from pre-transplant mixed lymphocyte reactions served as antigen-independent comparators.

Sequencing used immunoSEQ multiplex PCR; TCRdb keeps in-frame clones, though not all of them. This sample has tens of thousands of clones, with around 70% found just once. This CDR3 is 13 amino acids long. Germline CDR1 reads MNHEY; CDR2 reads SMNVEV (reference sequence). Trimming took 4 bases from V and 9 from J; bases not matched to a gene: 5. The clonotype was recovered from a human patient who received a liver transplant. Some T cells may be supplied by the graft donor. V and J are TRBV27 and TRBJ2-1; 8 nucleotides line up with TRBD1. The sample was CD4+ T cells from blood, taken at the 22-month timepoint. CDR3 region: CASSWAGGLEQFF. The CDR3 DNA reads TGTGCCAGCAGTTGGGCAGGGGGCCTTGAGCAGTTCTTC.